The rows below give T cell receptor beta chains drawn from one sample of a study of CD8 T cells in Susac syndrome. TCRdb reprocessed the immunoSEQ multiplex PCR reads via MiXCR and lists one record per CDR3 protein. The sample shows roughly 130,000 distinct CDR3 sequences, around 94% of them seen only once. The sequenced material came from CD4+ T cells from PBMCs. The receptors derive from a human donor with multiple sclerosis. Both conserved end residues are part of each CDR3. D genes are given only for firm matches. The size entry is marked missing in some rows and otherwise reads once, few, many or a size class.

D gene,J gene,clone size,V gene,CDR3 DNA,CDR3 protein
-,TRBJ1-6,-,TRBV18,TGTGCCAGCTCACCCCTCCAGGGTGGCGATTCACCCCTCCACTTT,CASSPLQGGDSPLHF
-,TRBJ1-1,few,TRBV18,TGTGCCAGCTCACCTCCGCAGGGGCGGAACACTGAAGCTTTCTTT,CASSPPQGRNTEAFF
-,TRBJ2-1,-,TRBV4-1,TGCGCCAGCAGCGAAAAGTCGGGTGATGAGCAGTTCTTC,CASSEKSGDEQFF
TRBD2,TRBJ2-1,-,TRBV9,TGTGCCAGCAGCCCAGGGAGCGGGGGGGGTCTTGTGGAGCAGTTCTTC,CASSPGSGGGLVEQFF
-,TRBJ2-3,-,TRBV4-2,TGTGCCAGCAGCCAAGTAAAAGGGGGGACTTACCAAGATACGCAGTATTTT,CASSQVKGGTYQDTQYF
-,TRBJ1-5,-,TRBV19,TGTGCCAGTAGGGTTTTAAGGAACAATCAGCCCCAGCATTTT,CASRVLRNNQPQHF
-,TRBJ1-4,-,TRBV6-5,TGTGCCAGCAGTTACGAGGGAGCCTTCAGGGAAAAACTGTTTTTT,CASSYEGAFREKLFF
-,TRBJ1-2,-,TRBV30,TGTGCCTGGAGTGTAAGGGGCGGGAGCTACACCTTC,CAWSVRGGSYTF
-,TRBJ1-2,once,TRBV20-1,TGCAGTGCTAGAGCGTACCTTGAAGGGGGATCTAACTATGGCTACACCTTC,CSARAYLEGGSNYGYTF
TRBD1,TRBJ1-1,-,TRBV12-3/TRBV12-4,TGTGCCAGCAGCCCTTACAGGGGGCAAAGGTACACTGAAGCTTTCTTT,CASSPYRGQRYTEAFF
-,TRBJ1-5,-,TRBV3-1,TGTGCCAGCAGCCATGGGGCTCAGCCCCAGCATTTT,CASSHGAQPQHF
-,TRBJ2-6,-,TRBV30,TGTGCCTGGAGTTGGACTGCTGGGGCCAACGTCCTGACTTTC,CAWSWTAGANVLTF
-,TRBJ1-2,-,TRBV30,TGTGCCTGGAGTGTAGGGCTTCCGGGGCGAGACTATGGCTACACCTTC,CAWSVGLPGRDYGYTF
-,TRBJ2-2,-,TRBV6-1,TGTGCCAGCAGTCTTTCGCGGGGGCTCAACACCGGGGAGCTGTTTTTT,CASSLSRGLNTGELFF
TRBD2,TRBJ2-5,-,TRBV18,TGTGCCAGCCGGACTAGCGGGGGGTTTGTAGAGACCCAGTACTTC,CASRTSGGFVETQYF
TRBD2,TRBJ2-2,-,TRBV19,TGTGCCAGTAGTATCTTTTGGACTAGCGGGGGGGAGAACACCGGGGAGCTGTTTTTT,CASSIFWTSGGENTGELFF
TRBD1,TRBJ2-6,-,TRBV7-9,TGTGCCAGCAGCCACCGGGACAGTTCGGGTCCTGGGGCCAACGTCCTGACTTTC,CASSHRDSSGPGANVLTF
-,TRBJ2-1,-,TRBV5-1,TGCGCCAGCAGCTTGCCTAGCGAGAGCTCCTACAATGAGCAGTTCTTC,CASSLPSESSYNEQFF
TRBD2,TRBJ2-7,-,TRBV13,TGTGCCAGCAGCTTCGCAGCGGGGTCCTCCTACGAGCAGTACTTC,CASSFAAGSSYEQYF
-,TRBJ1-3,-,TRBV7-6,TGTGCCAGCAGCTTAGTAGAACACTCTCTCTCTGGAAACACCATATATTTT,CASSLVEHSLSGNTIYF
TRBD2,TRBJ2-3,-,TRBV20-1,TGCAGTGCTAGGCCGGGACTAGGGACAGATACGCAGTATTTT,CSARPGLGTDTQYF
-,TRBJ2-7,-,TRBV11-2,TGTGCCAGCAGCACCGACCGATCGGAGGGTCTCTACGAGCAGTACTTC,CASSTDRSEGLYEQYF
-,TRBJ1-1,-,TRBV12-3/TRBV12-4,TGTGCCAGCAGCTTAGAGAAGAACACTGAAGCTTTCTTT,CASSLEKNTEAFF
-,TRBJ1-1,-,TRBV6-1,TGTGCCAGCAGTGAGGTGGGGTGGAGCACTGAAGCTTTCTTT,CASSEVGWSTEAFF
-,TRBJ2-5,-,TRBV12-3/TRBV12-4,TGTGCCAGCAGTCCCGTGATGAGAGAGACCCAGTACTTC,CASSPVMRETQYF
-,TRBJ1-4,-,TRBV19,TGTGCCAGTAGGGCGAGGGAAAAACTGTTTTTT,CASRAREKLFF
-,TRBJ1-4,-,TRBV12-3/TRBV12-4,TGTGCCAGCAGTCCTCGAGGGGAGGGTGCTAATGAAAAACTGTTTTTT,CASSPRGEGANEKLFF
TRBD1,TRBJ1-2,-,TRBV2,TGTGCCAGCAGGGGGGACAGTTCCTATGGCTACACCTTC,CASRGDSSYGYTF
TRBD1,TRBJ1-5,once,TRBV7-8,TGTGCCAGCAGTAGTCAGGGGGCCGTTAGCCAGCCCCAGCATTTT,CASSSQGAVSQPQHF
-,TRBJ2-7,-,TRBV12-5,TGTGCTAGTAGCTCAGAGAGTGGGGTCTTCTACGAGCAGTACTTC,CASSSESGVFYEQYF
TRBD1,TRBJ2-3,-,TRBV28,TGTGCCAGCAGTACCGGGACAGGCCTCACAGATACGCAGTATTTT,CASSTGTGLTDTQYF
-,TRBJ2-5,-,TRBV25-1,TGTGCCAGCAGTGAGGGCCTTGGGTACCAAGAGACCCAGTACTTC,CASSEGLGYQETQYF
-,TRBJ1-2,-,TRBV29-1,TGCAGCACCCGGGCGACCGGCGAGGGAAGCTATGGCTACACCTTC,CSTRATGEGSYGYTF
TRBD1,TRBJ2-4,-,TRBV19,TGTGCCAGTAGTAGACAGGGATCCAAAAACATTCAGTACTTC,CASSRQGSKNIQYF
-,TRBJ1-2,once,TRBV20-1,TGCAGTGCTCTGGTCGGGTCTGGCTACACCTTC,CSALVGSGYTF
-,TRBJ1-1,once,TRBV12-3/TRBV12-4,TGTGCCAGCACTCCCCAGGACGCTAACACTGAAGCTTTCTTT,CASTPQDANTEAFF
-,TRBJ1-1,-,TRBV7-9,TGTGCCAGCACCTTCACACTCCGGGGAAACACTGAAGCTTTCTTT,CASTFTLRGNTEAFF
-,TRBJ1-1,-,TRBV30,TGTGCCTGGAGTGTAAACACCAACACTGAAGCTTTCTTT,CAWSVNTNTEAFF
-,TRBJ1-2,-,TRBV7-2,TGTGCCAGCAGCTGGGACGGCTATGGCTACACCTTC,CASSWDGYGYTF
-,TRBJ2-5,-,TRBV7-3,TGTGCCAGCAGCCCGGGTGACCGGAGGGAGACCCAGTACTTC,CASSPGDRRETQYF
TRBD2,TRBJ2-7,-,TRBV29-1,TGCAGCGTTTTGGGACTAGCGGCCTCCTACGAGCAGTACTTC,CSVLGLAASYEQYF
-,TRBJ1-3,-,TRBV5-1,TGCGCCAGCAGCTTGGACCCCGGAGGGAACACCATATATTTT,CASSLDPGGNTIYF